This T cell receptor beta chain comes out of a study of blood T cell repertoires in COVID-19 (dated by TCRdb to 2019 to 2021). Background for the entire study: Samples covering the acute and convalescent phases of COVID-19 were provided by collaborators in the United States, Italy and Spain. The prospective study material was composed of cDNA or gDNA derived from T cells, B-cell-depleted T cells, or PBMCs. The dataset comprised deeply sampled blood TCRbeta repertoires from subjects exposed to, actively infected with, or recovered from COVID-19. The repertoires were released in a freely available public database meant as a resource for research on the immune response to SARS-CoV-2. Samples came from the ongoing ImmuneRACE study (first 160 participants) plus 1,254 subjects from 6 global collaborators. A de-identified subject ID, COVID-19 status, age in years and sex were almost always included in the sample metadata. HLA class I and class II types, where available, came from metadata supplied by the sample provider rather than from assay-based typing. Overall study results and their limits: Clinical and demographic metadata were provided uncurated, with the amount varying by source and participant.

The CDR3 contains 15 residues, cysteine and phenylalanine counted. CDR3 DNA is the only sequence kept; it has 45 bases, read in frame from the first base. The germline V gene encodes CDR1 SGHNT and CDR2 YYREEE (reference sequence). Trimming takes 1 base from V and 0 bases from J, and the germline ends sit 8 bases apart. TCRbeta CDR3 regions were amplified from genomic DNA using the immunoSEQ Assay, a bias-controlled multiplex PCR. From the authors' description of their analysis: Nucleated cell counts per sample were estimated from amplification of reference gene primers within the assay. To quantify the absolute abundance of each unique TCRbeta CDR3 rearrangement, sequence reads were collapsed and filtered. For each sample, productive Simpson clonality was calculated as the square root of Simpson's diversity index over productive rearrangements. TCRdb's version of the immuneACCESS table is confined to in-frame rearrangements and falls short of the full clone set. An unresolved V gene accounts for under half of the shortfall where checked; the remainder is of unknown origin. Clonal size and the V and J genes are those of that table, whereas D and trimming came from the DNA. The sample includes more than 95,000 clones, with 85% observed a single time. The ten largest account for around 3% of the sample.

One collaborating source in Seattle enrolled patients while the patients were actively infected and followed the patients over time throughout the course of disease. Whole blood was collected in K2EDTA tubes by collaborating institutions according to the institutions' own protocols. Collaborator samples were shipped for TCRbeta analysis as frozen whole blood, isolated PBMCs, or DNA extracted from either sample type. As to this clone: Its antigen remains undetermined. Base qualities were left out, and no much larger clone turns up one base away.

The specimen sequenced was peripheral blood. Rearrangement joined TRBV5-4 to TRBJ2-1; the D gene is not confidently resolved. The sequence came from a woman older than 75 with COVID-19, enrolled during active disease. The CDR3 is CASSLTAGSYNEQFF. The nucleotide sequence reads TGTGCCAGCAGCTTGACCGCCGGCTCCTACAATGAGCAGTTCTTC.